This entry describes one T cell receptor (beta chain). Germline loops: CDR1 ENHRY, CDR2 SYGVKD. The CDR3 covers 19 residues. V shed 5 bases and J shed 2 bases, with 22 bases lying between them. The data belong to a study of Graves' ophthalmopathy and Graves' hyperthyroidism. Study background: No treatment had been given when peripheral blood was collected at initial diagnosis.

Those donors who had ophthalmopathy presented with moderate-to-severe activity, a CAS of ≥3, a NOSPECS of ≥4 and a duration under 3 months. Excluded were patients with other autoimmune diseases, uncontrolled infections, pregnancy or lactation. RNA transcripts yielded amplified TCR beta CDR3 regions. A first-round RT-PCR used HTBI primers, followed by a second-round multiplex PCR. TCRdb recomputed calls from the multiplex PCR reads with MiXCR, one row per CDR3 protein. Here the sample spans about 700,000 distinct CDR3 sequences, about 44% being singletons. The rearrangement uses TRBV10-3 and TRBJ1-6; TRBD1 is a possible D gene (6 bases). The material sequenced was peripheral blood. The TCR sequence derives from an adult man with Graves' ophthalmopathy. The CDR3 region is CAISLSHDRSGAYNSPLHF. The DNA of the CDR3 is TGTGCCATCAGTTTATCACACGACAGGTCGGGCGCCTATAATTCACCCCTCCACTTT.